This is a list of T cell receptor beta chains from one sample in a study of CD8 T cells in ankylosing spondylitis. TCRdb independently ran MiXCR on the 5' RACE reads; one entry per CDR3 protein. The sample carries about 240,000 distinct CDR3 sequences, roughly 25% recorded once. Sequenced input: blood, either unsorted or a sorted T cell fraction (not recorded which). These receptors were obtained from a male donor with ankylosing spondylitis or in good health (not recorded which). The CDR3 runs from the conserved cysteine through the conserved F or W. Each record gives: V gene, J gene, CDR3 protein.

TRBV5-1,TRBJ2-5,CASSSEGVGETQYF
TRBV16,TRBJ1-5,CASSQTRDQPQHF
TRBV20-1,TRBJ1-2,CSASPPGFYTF
TRBV24-1,TRBJ2-1,CAAQGINEQFF
TRBV10-3,TRBJ1-1,CAISESTGNTEAFF
TRBV5-1,TRBJ2-6,CASSPPSGANVLTF
TRBV29-1,TRBJ2-3,CSVGPSTDTQYF
TRBV7-2,TRBJ2-5,CASSFRADPGTQYF
TRBV20-1,TRBJ2-2,CSAVGASGFSTGELFF
TRBV12-3/TRBV12-4,TRBJ2-1,CASSSLRGGEQFF
TRBV13,TRBJ2-2,CASSLRGGRNTGELFF
TRBV2,TRBJ2-3,CASSAAGATLTSTDTQYF
TRBV6-2/TRBV6-3,TRBJ2-7,CASSSDRAKGSYEQYF
TRBV28,TRBJ2-1,CASRKRGPGNEQFF
TRBV2,TRBJ2-2,CASSGQGRSTGELFF
TRBV2,TRBJ1-5,CASNGGTGGNQPQHF
TRBV6-5,TRBJ2-3,CASSTLAGEGTDTQYF
TRBV9,TRBJ2-6,CASSVATGQEDVLTF
TRBV20-1,TRBJ2-5,CSALTSGKETQYF
TRBV20-1,TRBJ2-3,CSAPRGGASDTQYF
TRBV7-6,TRBJ2-1,CASSLSGGRAIEQFF
TRBV6-5,TRBJ1-1,CASSYSLFPDSTEAFF
TRBV3-1,TRBJ2-7,CASSHKILPGRRSIYEQYF
TRBV4-1,TRBJ1-2,CASSLSPTYGYTF
TRBV12-3/TRBV12-4,TRBJ1-4,CASSLSRTGGEKLFF
TRBV10-3,TRBJ1-1,CAISMSNTEAFF
TRBV30,TRBJ2-7,CAWSGIDRYEQYF
TRBV20-1,TRBJ2-5,CSARDSGRSQETQYF
TRBV20-1,TRBJ1-1,CSARTILNTEAFF
TRBV20-1,TRBJ1-3,CSAMMGNTIYF
TRBV20-1,TRBJ2-7,CSWQGQGSYEQYF
TRBV15,TRBJ2-1,CATSREAGGDEQFF